This T cell receptor (beta chain) derives from a study of cytomegalovirus exposure and HLA in healthy donors. General study findings and limits: The classifier was said to identify cytomegalovirus status with high specificity and sensitivity. As confirmed in vitro, three CMV-associated chains were specific for CMV antigens.

Comment on this clone: The antigen is undetermined.

Measured with immunoSEQ multiplex PCR; TCRdb has only the in-frame clones, and not every one. The sample includes roughly 280,000 clones, about 86% seen only once; the top ten take 0.95% to 1.1%. This sequence was found in a young woman in good health and CMV-seronegative. The sequencing input was PBMCs.

CDR3 sequence reads: CASRKGASGAGELFF. CDR3 coding DNA: TGTGCCAGCAGGAAAGGGGCTAGCGGGGCCGGGGAGCTGTTTTTT. V gene TRBV7-9 combines with J gene TRBJ2-2; TRBD2 matches 9 bases. Per germline, CDR1 SEHNR and CDR2 FQNEAQ (reference sequence). The CDR3 extends over 15 amino acids. Unmatched junction bases numbered 8, after V lost 6 bases and J lost 6 bases.